These T cell receptor beta chains were read from a single sample in a study of human T cells and chemical hapten exposure. TCRdb re-called the RACE reads with MiXCR, one entry per CDR3 protein. The profile covers 80,000 to 100,000 distinct CDR3 sequences, with around 9.6% appearing a single time and around 3.6% taken by the ten largest. The input for sequencing was whole blood, taken in connection with sensitization to the hapten diphenylcyclopropenone (DPC). The source of these receptors is a woman between 35 and 50 years old with alopecia areata. Some clones in this sample may be carry-over from other donors' samples. CDR3s include the opening cysteine and the closing phenylalanine or tryptophan. The D gene is left open where the match is weak. Some rows have no size entry. The others give once, few or many, or a class for an expanded clone.

v_gene	len	abundance	d_gene	j_gene	CDR3nt	CDR3aa
TRBV12-3/TRBV12-4	16	many	TRBD1	TRBJ2-1	TGTGCCAGCATGTCGCCCGGGACAGGGTCCGACAATGAGCAGTTCTTC	CASMSPGTGSDNEQFF
TRBV4-1	17	many	NA	TRBJ2-7	TGCGCCAGCAGCCAAGATCCCGGCTCTCAAAGCTCCTACGAGCAGTACTTC	CASSQDPGSQSSYEQYF
TRBV7-2	17	many	TRBD1	TRBJ1-1	TGTGCCAGCAGCTTCCTCTCTCCTGGGACAGTGAACACTGAAGCTTTCTTT	CASSFLSPGTVNTEAFF
TRBV12-3/TRBV12-4	14	many	TRBD1	TRBJ1-2	TGTGCCAGCAGTTACGGACAGGGGGCACATGGCTACACCTTC	CASSYGQGAHGYTF
TRBV7-6	16	NA	NA	TRBJ2-3	TGTGCCAGCAGCTTAGTACCGGGACCTTTCACAGATACGCAGTATTTT	CASSLVPGPFTDTQYF
TRBV5-1	15	many	NA	TRBJ2-7	TGCGCCAGCAGCTTCGGGGGTACCCCCAACTACGAGCAGTACTTC	CASSFGGTPNYEQYF
TRBV5-4	15	NA	TRBD2	TRBJ2-1	TGTGCCAGCAGCTCGGGACTAGCGGGGGGACTTGAGCAGTTCTTC	CASSSGLAGGLEQFF
TRBV19	16	NA	NA	TRBJ2-6	TGTGCCAGCTCCGACGGCTCGAGCTCTGGGGCCAACGTCCTGACTTTC	CASSDGSSSGANVLTF
TRBV5-1	14	NA	NA	TRBJ1-1	TGCGCCAGCAGCGGCCAGGGAGGGAGAACTGAAGCTTTCTTT	CASSGQGGRTEAFF
TRBV7-2	17	few	NA	TRBJ1-2	TGTGCCAGCAGCTTATACTCCCGCCCCGGACTAGACTATGGCTACACCTTC	CASSLYSRPGLDYGYTF
TRBV10-3	14	many	NA	TRBJ2-7	TGTGCCATCAGGACTGAGACAGCGGACTACGAGCAGTACTTC	CAIRTETADYEQYF
TRBV27	15	many	TRBD1	TRBJ2-1	TGTGCCAGCAGTTTACCAGGGGGATCCTACAATGAGCAGTTCTTC	CASSLPGGSYNEQFF
TRBV11-1	16	few	NA	TRBJ2-1	TGTGCCAGCAGCTTAGGGGACGGAAGGTCCTACAATGAGCAGTTCTTC	CASSLGDGRSYNEQFF
TRBV3-1	15	many	NA	TRBJ1-5	TGTGCCAGCAGCCAAAGTGGAGGGGGTACTCAGCCCCAGCATTTT	CASSQSGGGTQPQHF
TRBV12-3/TRBV12-4	14	many	TRBD1	TRBJ1-5	TGTGCCAGCAGTCAGGGGGCCAGCAATCAGCCCCAGCATTTT	CASSQGASNQPQHF
TRBV6-5	13	many	NA	TRBJ2-1	TGTGCCAGCGGGGTAGGGAGGATGGGTGAGCAGTTCTTC	CASGVGRMGEQFF
TRBV6-5	11	NA	NA	TRBJ2-7	TGTGCCAGCGGGGGGCTCTACGAGCAGTACTTC	CASGGLYEQYF
TRBV20-1	14	many	TRBD2	TRBJ2-3	TGCAGTGCTGGGTTAGCGGGGGTCACAGATACGCAGTATTTT	CSAGLAGVTDTQYF
TRBV10-3	15	many	NA	TRBJ1-1	TGTGCCATCCGGTTTACCGAACAGGGGAACACTGAAGCTTTCTTT	CAIRFTEQGNTEAFF
TRBV24-1	15	NA	TRBD1	TRBJ2-1	TGTGCCACCAATTTGGGACAGGGGGACTACAATGAGCAGTTCTTC	CATNLGQGDYNEQFF
TRBV7-2	16	NA	NA	TRBJ2-3	TGTGCCAGCAGCTTAAGGTTAGGGCAGAAGGCAGATACGCAGTATTTT	CASSLRLGQKADTQYF
TRBV13	15	many	NA	TRBJ1-5	TGTGCCAGCAGCCTCAAAGGGAATAGCAATCAGCCCCAGCATTTT	CASSLKGNSNQPQHF
TRBV5-8	13	few	NA	TRBJ2-5	TGTGCCAGCAGTTCAAGCCCTGCGAAACCCCAGTACTTC	CASSSSPAKPQYF
TRBV7-2	16	few	TRBD2	TRBJ2-1	TGTGCCAGCAGCTTACCAACGGGGGGGTCCCGCAATGAGCAGTTCTTC	CASSLPTGGSRNEQFF
TRBV11-2	13	NA	NA	TRBJ1-5	TGTGCCAGCAGCTTTTTTCCCAATCAGCCCCAGCATTTT	CASSFFPNQPQHF
TRBV3-1	15	many	TRBD1	TRBJ1-5	TGTGCCAGCAGCCCGACACAGGGGGCATATCAGCCCCAGCATTTT	CASSPTQGAYQPQHF
TRBV9	14	NA	NA	TRBJ2-2	TGTGCCAGCAGCGTTACAACTTACACCGGGGAGCTGTTTTTT	CASSVTTYTGELFF